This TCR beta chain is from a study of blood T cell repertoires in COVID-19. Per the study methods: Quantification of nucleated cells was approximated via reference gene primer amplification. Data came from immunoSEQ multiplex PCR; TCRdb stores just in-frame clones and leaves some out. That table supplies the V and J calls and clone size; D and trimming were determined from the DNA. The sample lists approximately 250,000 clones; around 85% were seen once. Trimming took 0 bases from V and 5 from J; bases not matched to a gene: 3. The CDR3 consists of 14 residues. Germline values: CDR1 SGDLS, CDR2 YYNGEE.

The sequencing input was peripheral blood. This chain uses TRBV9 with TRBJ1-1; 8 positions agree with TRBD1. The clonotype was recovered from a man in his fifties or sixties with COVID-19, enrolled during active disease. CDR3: CASSVGQGATEAFF. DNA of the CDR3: TGTGCCAGCAGCGTAGGGCAGGGGGCAACTGAAGCTTTCTTT.